This record covers a single TCR beta chain. Its recognized antigen is unknown. Base qualities are not recorded, but no much larger clone differs from it by a single base. The data derive from a study of blood T cell repertoires in COVID-19 (dated by TCRdb to the early 2020s). For context, the study as a whole: Samples covering the acute and convalescent phases of COVID-19 were provided by collaborators in the United States, Italy and Spain. Nearly every sample came with metadata listing a de-identified subject ID, COVID-19 status, age in years and sex. Samples came from the ongoing ImmuneRACE study (first 160 participants) plus 1,254 subjects from 6 global collaborators. The dataset comprised deeply sampled blood TCRbeta repertoires from subjects exposed to, actively infected with, or recovered from COVID-19. HLA class I and class II types, where available, came from metadata supplied by the sample provider rather than from assay-based typing. The repertoires were released in a freely available public database intended as a resource for research on the immune response to SARS-CoV-2. The prospective study material was composed of cDNA or gDNA derived from T cells, B-cell-depleted T cells, or PBMCs.

Whole blood was collected in K2EDTA tubes by collaborating institutions according to the institutions' own protocols. For TCRbeta analysis, collaborators shipped samples in one of three forms: frozen whole blood, isolated PBMCs, or DNA extracted from either of those sample types. TCRbeta CDR3 regions were amplified from genomic DNA using the immunoSEQ Assay, a bias-controlled multiplex PCR. The original pipeline was this. Nucleated cell counts per sample were estimated from amplification of reference gene primers within the assay. Sequence reads were collapsed and filtered to measure the absolute abundance of every unique TCRbeta CDR3 rearrangement. For each sample, productive Simpson clonality was calculated as the square root of Simpson's diversity index across productive rearrangements. Here the immuneACCESS table is served through TCRdb, limited to in-frame sequences with V and J called. Missing clones are a known gap in these copies; in checked studies unresolved V genes cover under half, and the rest lacks a known reason. V and J calls and clone size are given by that table; D and trimming were obtained from the DNA. The sample contains a few hundred thousand clones, 86% of them found a single time. 3.6% of the sample comes from the top ten.

Measured from the cysteine to the phenylalanine, the CDR3 is 15 residues long. Only the CDR3 portion is preserved as DNA: 45 bases, with reading frame beginning at the first base. The germline V gene specifies MNHNS as CDR1 and SASEGT as CDR2. V is shortened by 2 bases, J by 8 bases, and the region joining them spans 13 bases. General study outcomes and caveats: The amount of clinical and demographic metadata varied by source and participant and was provided uncurated.

The chain links TRBV6-1 with TRBJ1-6, with TRBD1 tentatively as D gene (6 bases match). The TCR originated in a man aged 18 to 35 with active or convalescent COVID-19. The sequencing input was peripheral blood. The CDR3 protein: CASSELQGRDSPLHF. The DNA sequence reads TGTGCCAGCAGTGAATTACAGGGCAGGGATTCACCCCTCCACTTT.